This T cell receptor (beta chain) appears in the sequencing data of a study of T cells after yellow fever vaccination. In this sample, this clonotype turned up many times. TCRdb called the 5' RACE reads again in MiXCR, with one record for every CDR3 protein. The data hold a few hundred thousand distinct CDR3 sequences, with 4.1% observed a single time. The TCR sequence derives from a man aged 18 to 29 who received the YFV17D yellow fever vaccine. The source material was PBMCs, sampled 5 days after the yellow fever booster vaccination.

The CDR3 sequence is CASSPGGDYTEAFF. The DNA for the CDR3 is TGTGCCAGCAGCCCTGGGGGGGACTACACTGAAGCTTTCTTT. V is TRBV12-3 or TRBV12-4 and J is TRBJ1-1, with D possibly being TRBD1 (5 bases). Trimming pared 6 bases from V and 3 bases from J, leaving 14 bases between. This CDR3 region has 14 residues.